The source of this T cell receptor beta chain is a study of T cells expressing NK-cell markers. TCRdb re-called the 5' RACE reads and catalogs CDR3 proteins one per entry, DNA excluded. This table holds 350,000 to 450,000 distinct CDR3 sequences. CDR1 and CDR2 from the germline V gene are DFQATT and SNEGSKA (reference sequence). There are 17 residues in the CDR3. The source of this sequence is a man aged 18 to 69 in good health. The V gene is TRBV20-1, the J gene TRBJ2-3; TCRdb gives TRBD1 as the D gene, but with no DNA this cannot be confirmed. Sequences were obtained from blood T cells: a sorted CD56 or NKG2C T cell subset, CD4+ or CD8+ T cells, or bulk PBMC T cells (not recorded which). CDR3 protein: CSASRPNRSPSTDTQYF.